The 27 T cell receptor beta chains reported below all come from one sample, sequenced in a study of blood T cell repertoires in COVID-19. Assay: immunoSEQ multiplex PCR; the TCRdb copy retains only in-frame clones and omits some. Of 280,000 or so clones in the sample, 85% were seen once. Sample: PBMCs or T cells enriched from blood (not recorded which). These receptor sequences come from a woman aged 50 to 60 who had recovered from COVID-19.

The chain carries TRBV24-1 and TRBJ1-4; D may be TRBD1 (6 bases). Germline V gene sequence: CDR1 KGHDR, CDR2 SFDVKD. The CDR3 is made up of 13 amino acids. V was shortened by 5 bases and J by 8 bases, with 11 bases between the two germline ends. The CDR3 coding sequence is TGTGCCACCAGTGGTCAGGGGTCAGAAAAACTGTTTTTT. Protein product: CATSGQGSEKLFF.

The V gene is TRBV5-1, the J gene TRBJ2-2; the D gene is possibly TRBD2 (6 bases). Germline CDR1 and CDR2: SGHRS and YFSETQ. Trimming removed 4 bases at V and 9 bases at J, with 19 bases between. This CDR3 spans 15 amino acids. CDR3 loop: CASSAISGFGRELFF. CDR3 nucleotides: TGCGCCAGCAGCGCTATTAGCGGTTTTGGTCGGGAGCTGTTTTTT.

The V gene is TRBV9, the J gene TRBJ1-4, with a possible D match to TRBD1 (6 bases). Deletions cut 3 bases from V and 4 bases from J, with 16 bases between. This CDR3 spans 16 amino acids. From germline, CDR1 is SGDLS and CDR2 YYNGEE. The CDR3 DNA follows: TGTGCCAGCAGCGAGGGGCGACAGGTCTTTAATGAAAAACTGTTTTTT. Amino acids: CASSEGRQVFNEKLFF.

The chain uses TRBV29-1 and TRBJ1-1; D call uncertain. V was trimmed by 6 bases and J by 0 bases, leaving 14 bases between them. The CDR3 has 14 amino acids. Germline V lookup: CDR1 SQVTM, CDR2 ANQGSEA. The CDR3 DNA follows: TGCAGCGTCGAGAGAAGCGGCATGAACACTGAAGCTTTCTTT. Translating it yields CSVERSGMNTEAFF.

The chain has TRBV15 and TRBJ1-6, with D hard to call. Germline-derived CDR1 and CDR2 are LNHNV and YYDKDF (reference sequence). V gave up 5 bases and J gave up 9 bases, with 14 bases separating them. The CDR3 totals 14 residues. In nucleotides, the CDR3 is TGTGCCACCAGCTCTAGGATAATCTCTTCACCCCTCCACTTT. It specifies CATSSRIISSPLHF.

J is TRBJ1-1 and V is TRBV6-2 or TRBV6-3, with 8 bases that match TRBD1. Germline V gene sequence: CDR1 MNHEY, CDR2 SVGEGT. The V and J ends lost 6 bases and 1 base, in that order; junction bases with no gene match: 7. There are 15 residues in the CDR3. CDR3: CASSPGQGENTEAFF. CDR3 nucleotide sequence: TGTGCCAGCAGCCCCGGACAGGGCGAGAACACTGAAGCTTTCTTT.

The CDR3 DNA sequence: TGTGCCAGTAGTATAGACAGGGACAATCAGCCCCAGCATTTT. Amino acid sequence: CASSIDRDNQPQHF. The chain recombines TRBV19 with TRBJ1-5, with a weak D call TRBD1 (5 bases). Germline CDR1 and CDR2: LNHDA and SQIVND (reference sequence). With 0 bases removed from V and 3 bases from J, the gap between germline ends came to 6 bases. CDR3 length equals 14 residues.

This chain joins TRBV10-3 and TRBJ2-7; 12 bases agree with TRBD2. This CDR3 spans 16 amino acids. Germline V CDR1 and CDR2: ENHRY, SYGVKD. Germline trimming cut 4 bases from V and 5 bases from J; bases unmatched to any gene: 9. The CDR3 DNA sequence: TGTGCCATCAGTGGGAGGACTAGCGGGATGTTTAACGAGCAGTACTTC. It codes for CAISGRTSGMFNEQYF.

This chain connects TRBV27 to TRBJ1-5; D is undetermined. V was pared by 2 bases and J by 3 bases, with 11 bases between. The germline CDR1 and CDR2 sequences are MNHEY and SMNVEV (reference sequence). CDR3 length equals 15 residues. This CDR3 is CASSLNGLNNQPQHF. CDR3 coding DNA: TGTGCCAGCAGTTTAAATGGGCTAAACAATCAGCCCCAGCATTTT.

In this sample, this clone turned up a few times. The rearrangement joins TRBV12-5 to TRBJ2-3; 9 bases map to TRBD2. The CDR3 length is 17 residues. The germline V gene has CDR1 LGHNT and CDR2 FRNRAP. With V trimmed by 5 bases and J by 1 base, 10 bases remained unmatched. In nucleotides, the CDR3 is TGTGCTAGTGGTCCCAGAGGGGGCGGGAGGGGCACAGATACGCAGTATTTT. Its translation is CASGPRGGGRGTDTQYF.

The rearrangement joins TRBV13 to TRBJ2-3; 7 bases align to TRBD1. There are 16 residues in the CDR3. V lost 5 bases, J lost 0 bases, and 8 bases stayed unmatched. Germline V CDR1 and CDR2: PRHDT, FYEKMQ (reference sequence). This CDR3 reads CASSGWGQSSTDTQYF. Here the CDR3 DNA reads TGTGCCAGCAGCGGGTGGGGACAGTCTAGCACAGATACGCAGTATTTT.

This clone has at least ten counts. The chain couples TRBV6-5 to TRBJ1-4; unclear D gene. The germline CDR1 and CDR2 sequences are MNHEY and SVGAGI. The CDR3 is 15 amino acids. V lost 7 bases and J lost 0, with 12 bases in between. The chain's CDR3 is CASKEGFATNEKLFF. CDR3 DNA sequence: TGTGCCAGCAAGGAGGGATTTGCAACTAATGAAAAACTGTTTTTT.

This chain links TRBV9 with TRBJ1-4; unclear D gene. V was shortened by 0 bases and J by 5 bases, with 14 bases between the two germline ends. The CDR3 covers 16 residues. Germline V CDR1 and CDR2: SGDLS, YYNGEE. This CDR3 reads CASSVGSNSRNEKLFF. The DNA for the CDR3 is TGTGCCAGCAGCGTAGGTTCCAACAGTCGAAATGAAAAACTGTTTTTT.

The chain links TRBV6-5 to TRBJ1-3; 7 nucleotides match TRBD1. CDR3 length: 16 residues. Per the germline V gene, CDR1 is MNHEY and CDR2 is SVGAGI. The V and J ends lost 2 bases and 4 bases, in that order; junction bases with no gene match: 8. The CDR3 spells CASSYRQGVRGNTIYF. The CDR3 DNA is TGTGCCAGCAGTTACCGTCAGGGGGTCAGGGGAAACACCATATATTTT.

The V gene is TRBV5-6, the J gene TRBJ1-2, with D unresolved. This CDR3 has 14 residues. V was cut by 2 bases and J by 10 bases, with 18 bases left in between. Germline CDR1 is SGHDT and CDR2 is YYEEEE. This CDR3 is CASSFSQTSTSYTF. CDR3 nucleotides: TGTGCCAGCAGCTTTTCCCAGACATCTACCTCCTACACCTTC. The whole variable domain, remainder taken from reference TRBV5-6 and TRBJ1-2, is DAGVTQSPTHLIKTRGQQVTLRCSPKSGHDTVSWYQQALGQGPQFIFQYYEEEERQRGNFPDRFSGHQFPNYSSELNVNALLLGDSALYLCASSFSQTSTSYTFGSGTRLTVV.

The sample holds a few counts of this clone. V and J are TRBV24-1 and TRBJ1-5; 12 positions agree with TRBD1. This CDR3 spans 14 amino acids. With 3 bases clipped from V and 11 bases from J, the junction kept 4 bases outside the gene matches. Germline V CDR1 and CDR2: KGHDR, SFDVKD. CDR3 amino acids: CATSDPGQGATQHF. The CDR3 DNA follows: TGTGCCACCAGTGATCCGGGACAGGGGGCCACCCAGCATTTT.

The chain carries TRBV28 and TRBJ1-1, with D uncertain. Trimming took off 5 bases at V and 7 bases at J, with 14 bases between the two ends. Germline lookup yields CDR1 MDHEN and CDR2 SYDVKM. The CDR3 covers 13 residues. CDR3 sequence: CASSLDPAGEAFF. CDR3 nucleotides: TGTGCCAGCAGTCTAGACCCGGCGGGTGAAGCTTTCTTT.

Here the CDR3 reads CASRQRGRGTEAFF. The DNA of the CDR3 is TGTGCCAGCAGGCAGCGGGGCAGGGGCACTGAAGCTTTCTTT. The chain joins TRBV7-6 to TRBJ1-1; D is possibly TRBD1 (6 bases). This CDR3 is built from 14 residues. V was clipped by 6 bases and J by 4 bases, with 15 bases between them. Germline V gene data show CDR1 as SGHVS and CDR2 as FNYEAQ.

This clone has just a few counts. The chain recombines TRBV7-9 with TRBJ2-7; D may be TRBD1 (7 bases). V lost 3 bases, J lost 6 bases, and 12 bases lay in between. The CDR3 has 13 amino acids. Germline V gene sequence: CDR1 SEHNR, CDR2 FQNEAQ (reference sequence). The CDR3 DNA sequence: TGTGCCAGCAGCTTTAGGCAGGGGGGCGAGCAGTACTTC. This encodes CASSFRQGGEQYF.

V gene TRBV6-5 combines with J gene TRBJ1-3, with D perhaps TRBD1 (5 bases). Germline CDR1 MNHEY, CDR2 SVGAGI. The CDR3 runs to 15 residues. The V end was cut by 6 bases, the J end by 0 bases, with 12 bases between. The CDR3 sequence is CASSPTTGSGNTIYF. CDR3 sequence (DNA): TGTGCCAGCAGCCCAACCACAGGCTCTGGAAACACCATATATTTT.

The gene calls are TRBV11-2 and TRBJ1-2; D is ambiguous. Germline V gene lookup returns CDR1 SGHAT and CDR2 FQNNGV. Trimming took off 3 bases at V and 3 bases at J, with 8 bases between the two ends. This CDR3 is built from 13 residues. The CDR3 bases are TGTGCCAGCAGCTTCCCCCCCGACTATGGCTACACCTTC. Translating gives CASSFPPDYGYTF.

The gene calls are TRBV27 and TRBJ1-2; the D gene is possibly TRBD1 (5 bases). CDR1 is MNHEY and CDR2 is SMNVEV in the germline V gene (reference sequence). The CDR3 has 14 amino acids. Trimming cost V 6 bases and J 4 bases, with 15 bases left between them. CDR3 loop: CASRIDSYSYGYTF. DNA of the CDR3: TGTGCCAGCAGAATCGACAGCTACAGCTATGGCTACACCTTC.

The V gene is TRBV6-1, the J gene TRBJ2-2; unclear D gene. Germline V gives CDR1 MNHNS, CDR2 SASEGT. This CDR3 contains 14 residues. V was cut by 2 bases and J by 6 bases, with 10 bases left in between. The CDR3 DNA is TGTGCCAGCAGTGAAAGTCGAGGTTCCGGGGAGCTGTTTTTT. It encodes CASSESRGSGELFF.

This sequence joins TRBV6-2 or TRBV6-3 and TRBJ2-1, with 7 bases matching TRBD2. CDR3 length: 16 amino acids. V was pared by 6 bases and J by 2 bases, with 10 bases of the junction left unmatched. CDR1 and CDR2 (germline): MNHEY, SVGEGT. This CDR3 reads CASSTPASGTYNEQFF. The CDR3 bases are TGTGCCAGCAGCACTCCGGCTAGCGGTACCTACAATGAGCAGTTCTTC.

This chain connects TRBV19 to TRBJ1-1; TRBD1 agrees at 8 bases. The CDR3 is 16 residues long. The ends lost 0 bases at V and 6 bases at J; junction bases unmatched: 9. CDR1 is LNHDA, CDR2 SQIVND, per germline (reference sequence). CDR3 region: CASSIDGHRGIAEAFF. The CDR3 DNA sequence: TGTGCCAGTAGTATAGATGGCCACAGGGGGATAGCTGAAGCTTTCTTT.

J is TRBJ1-6 and V is TRBV5-4, with D unresolved. Germline lookup yields CDR1 SGHNT and CDR2 YYREEE (reference sequence). The CDR3 totals 17 residues. The germline V and J ends were trimmed by 0 bases and 0 bases, with 10 bases remaining between them. As DNA, the CDR3 is TGTGCCAGCAGCTTGGTGGCAGGTAGCTCCTATAATTCACCCCTCCACTTT. Translating it yields CASSLVAGSSYNSPLHF. Combining the CDR3 with reference TRBV5-4 and TRBJ1-6 gives the whole variable domain ETGVTQSPTHLIKTRGQQVTLRCSSQSGHNTVSWYQQALGQGPQFIFQYYREEENGRGNFPPRFSGLQFPNYSSELNVNALELDDSALYLCASSLVAGSSYNSPLHFGNGTRLTVT.

In its sample, this clone was seen a few times. The chain employs TRBV5-4 and TRBJ2-7, with 14 bases matching TRBD2. V shed 4 bases, J shed 1 base, and the junction held 7 bases outside the gene matches. The V gene's germline CDR1 is SGHNT and CDR2 YYREEE (reference sequence). This CDR3 has 17 residues. Written as DNA, the CDR3 is TGTGCCAGCAGCCTGGGGACTAGCGGGAGAAGGTCCTACGAGCAGTACTTC. Its protein product is CASSLGTSGRRSYEQYF.